The 21 T cell receptor beta chains below were found in one sample sequenced in a study of blood T cell repertoires in COVID-19. The table came from immunoSEQ multiplex PCR; TCRdb's copy has only in-frame clones and leaves some out. The sample shows roughly 370,000 clones, around nine tenths of them seen only once. The sequenced sample was PBMCs or T cells enriched from blood (not recorded which). These receptors were collected from a woman in her forties or fifties who had recovered from COVID-19.

Here the CDR3 reads CASSLAARQGYEQYF. DNA of the CDR3: TGTGCCAGCAGTTTAGCCGCCAGACAGGGGTACGAGCAGTACTTC. V and J are TRBV28 and TRBJ2-7; 8 bases agree with TRBD1. This CDR3 comprises 15 residues. J was trimmed by 4 bases and V by 2 bases; bases with no gene match: 7. Germline V CDR1 and CDR2: MDHEN, SYDVKM.

This sequence joins TRBV7-2 and TRBJ1-3, with 8 bases lining up with TRBD1. CDR3 size: 14 residues. V was clipped by 10 bases and J by 2 bases; unmatched bases: 7. Germline V CDR1 and CDR2: SGHTA, FQGNSA. The CDR3 sequence is CATKPRGPGNTIYF. DNA for the CDR3: TGTGCCACCAAACCCAGGGGGCCTGGAAACACCATATATTTT.

This sequence joins TRBV11-2 and TRBJ1-2, with a tentative D call TRBD1 (5 bases). Trimming left V 5 bases short and J 4 bases short, with 14 bases between. Per germline, CDR1 SGHAT and CDR2 FQNNGV. The CDR3 has 14 amino acids. The CDR3 nucleotides read TGTGCCAGCAGCCCAGGGAATAGGGGCTATGGCTACACCTTC. Translation: CASSPGNRGYGYTF.

CDR3 amino acids: CAWSVLVAEQFF. As DNA, the CDR3 is TGTGCCTGGAGTGTATTGGTAGCGGAGCAGTTCTTC. The rearrangement joins TRBV30 to TRBJ2-1; D is possibly TRBD2 (5 bases). Germline values: CDR1 GTSNPN, CDR2 SVGIG (reference sequence). The CDR3 sequence is 12 residues long. V was pared by 0 bases and J by 10 bases, with 10 bases between.

The gene calls are TRBV10-3 and TRBJ1-6, with 11 bases aligning to TRBD1. The germline gives CDR1 ENHRY, CDR2 SYGVKD. V shed 6 bases, J shed 9 bases, and the junction held 7 bases outside the gene matches. CDR3 length: 15 amino acids. CDR3 sequence reads: CAISRGTGGGSPLHF. As DNA, the CDR3 is TGTGCCATCAGCCGGGGGACAGGGGGTGGTTCACCCCTCCACTTT.

The chain couples TRBV28 to TRBJ1-5; D unclear. V lost 6 bases, J lost 5 bases, and 20 bases lay in between. The CDR3 spans 16 residues. Germline V gene lookup returns CDR1 MDHEN and CDR2 SYDVKM. Written as DNA, the CDR3 is TGTGCCAGCAGAGAGCCCGAACAGTCAATTGATCAGCCCCAGCATTTT. This codes for CASREPEQSIDQPQHF.

This clone was picked up a small number of times. This chain links TRBV27 with TRBJ2-7; 7 nucleotides align to TRBD1. There are 14 residues in the CDR3. Germline CDR1 MNHEY, CDR2 SMNVEV (reference sequence). J lost 2 bases, V lost 9 bases, and 10 bases had no gene match. The CDR3, as DNA: TGTGCCAGTCGCCGTGACAGGGACACCTACGAGCAGTACTTC. Amino acids: CASRRDRDTYEQYF.

The chain is built from TRBV5-1 and TRBJ2-3; TRBD2 matches at 9 bases. V was pared by 4 bases and J by 8 bases, with 20 bases of the junction left unmatched. Germline values: CDR1 SGHRS, CDR2 YFSETQ. The CDR3 covers 18 residues. CDR3 DNA sequence: TGCGCCAGCAGCCCAATGGATCTGGATAGCGGGGGCGGGTTTACGCAGTATTTT. This gives the protein CASSPMDLDSGGGFTQYF.

This clone was observed a few times. In nucleotides, the CDR3 is TGCAGTGCTAGTCCCTTTCTAGCGGGGGGACAAGAGACCCAGTACTTC. Protein: CSASPFLAGGQETQYF. The V and J genes are TRBV20-1 and TRBJ2-5; TRBD2 agrees at 11 bases. This CDR3 contains 16 residues. Germline CDR1 and CDR2: DFQATT and SNEGSKA (reference sequence). The J segment lost 2 bases and the V segment lost 3 bases, leaving 8 bases of the junction unmatched.

The chain couples TRBV5-1 to TRBJ2-3, with D hard to call. Germline V CDR1 and CDR2: SGHRS, YFSETQ. CDR3 size: 16 residues. V shed 0 bases and J shed 5 bases, with 16 bases lying between them. Written as DNA, the CDR3 is TGCGCCAGCAGCTTGGCCCCTACCGCACAGAAAGATACGCAGTATTTT. Encoded protein: CASSLAPTAQKDTQYF.

The chain combines TRBV6-5 with TRBJ2-7; D not certain. The V end was cut by 5 bases, the J end by 2 bases, with 16 bases between. CDR1 is MNHEY, CDR2 SVGAGI, per germline. The CDR3 length is 15 residues. CDR3 sequence reads: CASSKPSTAAYEQYF. DNA for the CDR3: TGTGCCAGCAGTAAGCCCTCTACGGCGGCCTACGAGCAGTACTTC.

The J gene is TRBJ1-4, the V gene TRBV7-9; no clear D gene. V was clipped by 5 bases and J by 6 bases, with 16 bases between them. CDR1 SEHNR and CDR2 FQNEAQ come from the germline V gene (reference sequence). The CDR3 loop spans 15 amino acids. The CDR3 is CASSPPGIRDEKLFF. CDR3 coding DNA: TGTGCCAGCAGCCCCCCCGGGATCCGGGATGAAAAACTGTTTTTT.

This chain joins TRBV6-4 and TRBJ1-1; D is uncertain. Germline-derived CDR1 and CDR2 are MRHNA and SNTAGT. V gave up 2 bases and J gave up 0 bases, with 4 bases separating them. The length of the CDR3 is 13 residues. The CDR3 DNA sequence: TGTGCCAGCAGTGACGAGGTGAACACTGAAGCTTTCTTT. Amino acids: CASSDEVNTEAFF.

J is TRBJ1-3 and V is TRBV28; D ambiguous. The germline CDR1 and CDR2 sequences are MDHEN and SYDVKM. This CDR3 has 13 amino acids. V shed 2 bases and J shed 7 bases, with 9 bases lying between them. CDR3 region: CASSLAQYNTIYF. CDR3 DNA: TGTGCCAGCAGTTTAGCCCAGTACAACACCATATATTTT.

The rearrangement joins TRBV3-1 (or the pseudogene TRBV3-2) to TRBJ1-3; D is uncertain. V was trimmed by 4 bases and J by 3 bases, leaving 7 bases between them. Looked up from germline, CDR1 is LGHDT and CDR2 is YNNKEL (reference sequence). The CDR3 sequence is 13 residues long. DNA of the CDR3: TGTGCCAGCAGCCCCTCCGGTGGAAACACCATATATTTT. As protein: CASSPSGGNTIYF.

The CDR3: CASSQEGGRNSPLHF. The CDR3 DNA is TGTGCCAGCAGCCAAGAGGGGGGGCGAAATTCACCCCTCCACTTT. The J gene is TRBJ1-6, the V gene TRBV3-1 (or the pseudogene TRBV3-2), with D possibly matching TRBD1 (6 bases). V was shortened by 0 bases and J by 7 bases, with 10 bases between the two germline ends. This CDR3 region has 15 residues. Per the germline V gene, CDR1 is LGHDT and CDR2 is YNNKEL (reference sequence).

The rearrangement links TRBV7-2 to TRBJ2-4, with 8 bases aligning to TRBD1. This CDR3 comprises 15 residues. Germline lookup yields CDR1 SGHTA and CDR2 FQGNSA. Trimming cost V 5 bases and J 9 bases; bases outside gene matches: 12. The CDR3, as DNA: TGTGCCAGCAGCCCCCCAGGGGGCGAAATTGGCATTCAGTACTTC. Residues: CASSPPGGEIGIQYF.

The V gene is TRBV4-2, the J gene TRBJ2-2; D gene ambiguous. The germline V gene encodes CDR1 LGHNA and CDR2 YNFKEQ. Trimming left V 0 bases short and J 9 bases short, with 8 bases between. This CDR3 region has 13 residues. The CDR3 spells CASSQERLRELFF. DNA for the CDR3: TGTGCCAGCAGCCAAGAACGACTCCGGGAGCTGTTTTTT.

The chain carries TRBV30 and TRBJ1-1; no definite D call. V dropped 2 bases and J dropped 7 bases, with 8 bases sitting between them. CDR3 length equals 11 residues. Germline V CDR1 and CDR2: GTSNPN, SVGIG (reference sequence). The CDR3 is CAWSSLVEAFF. The CDR3 DNA reads as TGTGCCTGGAGTTCCCTCGTTGAAGCTTTCTTT.

The genes are TRBV7-9 and TRBJ1-2; 9 bases line up with TRBD1. V lost 5 bases and J lost 3; bases outside the gene matches: 10. Germline CDR1 is SEHNR and CDR2 is FQNEAQ (reference sequence). The CDR3 is 16 residues long. The CDR3: CASSQKTGGKDYGYTF. DNA for the CDR3: TGTGCCAGCAGCCAGAAAACAGGGGGCAAGGACTATGGCTACACCTTC.

J is TRBJ2-5 and V is TRBV7-8; D is unresolved. Trimming stripped 3 bases from V and 1 base from J, with 3 bases between. Germline-derived CDR1 and CDR2 are SGHVS and FQNEAQ. This CDR3 has 12 residues. Here the CDR3 DNA reads TGTGCCAGCAGCTTTAGCCAAGAGACCCAGTACTTC. This translates into CASSFSQETQYF. The full variable domain, completed using reference TRBV7-8 and TRBJ2-5, is GAGVSQSPRYKVAKRGQDVALRCDPISGHVSLFWYQQALGQGPEFLTYFQNEAQLDKSGLPSDRFFAERPEGSVSTLKIQRTQQEDSAVYLCASSFSQETQYFGPGTRLLVL.